This T cell receptor beta chain was retrieved from a study of glioma-infiltrating T cells. Points from the study as a whole: Gliomas, especially low-grade, showed above-expected tissue-blood divergence; non-neoplastic patients showed below. CDR3 overlap between tissue and blood was very small.

The CDR3 length is 14 residues. The V end lost 0 bases, the J end lost 5 bases, and 10 bases lay between the germline ends. Germline V gives CDR1 LGHNA, CDR2 YSLEER. Amplification of TCR alpha and beta CDR3 regions from RNA used iRepertoire nested multiplex PCR. For one-step reverse transcription and amplification, about 90-450 ng of tissue mRNA or PBMC total RNA was used. TCRdb called the multiplex PCR reads again in MiXCR, with one record for every CDR3 protein. The repertoire holds more than 85,000 distinct CDR3 sequences, with less than 30% as singletons. In its sample, this clonotype was seen many times. The antigen remains undetermined.

J is TRBJ1-1 and V is TRBV4-3; TRBD1 might be the D (6 bases). The sequencing input was glioma tissue, nonneoplastic brain tissue, or PBMCs (not recorded which). The receptor comes from a human donor with low-grade glioma or glioblastoma, undergoing nonglioma brain surgery, or in good health (not recorded which). The DNA for the CDR3 is TGCGCCAGCAGCCAAGAACAGGGATGGACTGAAGCTTTCTTT. Residues: CASSQEQGWTEAFF.